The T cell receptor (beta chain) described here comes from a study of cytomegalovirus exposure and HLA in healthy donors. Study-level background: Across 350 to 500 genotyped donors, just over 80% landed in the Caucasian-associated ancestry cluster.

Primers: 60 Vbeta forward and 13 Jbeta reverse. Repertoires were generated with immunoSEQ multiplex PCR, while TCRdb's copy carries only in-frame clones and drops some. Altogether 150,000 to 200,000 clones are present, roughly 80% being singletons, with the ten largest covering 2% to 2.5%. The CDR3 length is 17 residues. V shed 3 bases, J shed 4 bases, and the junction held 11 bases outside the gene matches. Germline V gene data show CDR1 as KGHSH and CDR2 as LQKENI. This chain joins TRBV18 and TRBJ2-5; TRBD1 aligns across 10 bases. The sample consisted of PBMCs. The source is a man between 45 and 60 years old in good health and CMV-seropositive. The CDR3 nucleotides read TGTGCCAGCTCACCTGGGGTTCGGACAGGGGGAGGAGAGACCCAGTACTTC. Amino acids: CASSPGVRTGGGETQYF.